Below are 13 T cell receptor beta chains sequenced from a single sample in a study of blood T cell repertoires in COVID-19. TCRdb keeps only in-frame clones here, not all; method: immunoSEQ multiplex PCR. This table has 120,000 or so clones, roughly 80% appearing once. The sequenced sample was peripheral blood. The receptors were sampled from a human donor in a cohort sampled during active COVID-19.

The rearrangement joins TRBV19 to TRBJ2-3, with 8 bases identical to TRBD2. This CDR3 has 13 residues. With 7 bases clipped from V and 4 bases from J, the junction kept 4 bases outside the gene matches. Germline lookup yields CDR1 LNHDA and CDR2 SQIVND (reference sequence). The CDR3 is CASTGGGADTQYF. The CDR3 DNA reads as TGTGCCAGTACGGGAGGGGGGGCAGATACGCAGTATTTT.

The rearrangement joins TRBV5-7 to TRBJ1-1; TRBD1 matches at 9 bases. TRBV5-7 is given ORF status, its function remaining uncertain. Trimming cost V 3 bases and J 1 base; bases outside gene matches: 13. The CDR3 is 18 amino acids. The CDR3 spells CASSCSGTGRRWNTEAFF. CDR3 bases: TGTGCCAGCAGCTGCTCCGGGACAGGGAGGCGGTGGAACACTGAAGCTTTCTTT.

The chain couples TRBV7-9 to TRBJ2-5; TRBD2 matches 13 bases. Germline loops: CDR1 SEHNR, CDR2 FQNEAQ (reference sequence). This CDR3 is built from 17 residues. V shed 2 bases and J 7 bases; nucleotides not matched to a gene: 10. This CDR3 reads CASSLPRTSGGSLTQYF. CDR3 sequence (DNA): TGTGCCAGCAGCTTACCGCGGACTAGCGGGGGCTCACTGACCCAGTACTTC.

J is TRBJ2-7 and V is TRBV25-1; 7 positions match TRBD2. This CDR3 contains 14 residues. Germline-derived CDR1 and CDR2 are MGHDK and SYGVNS. J lost 3 bases, V lost 8 bases, and 10 bases had no gene match. DNA for the CDR3: TGTGCCAGCTCCGAAGGCGGGAGCATCTACGAGCAGTACTTC. This codes for CASSEGGSIYEQYF.

The V and J genes are TRBV6-5 and TRBJ2-7; the match to TRBD2 covers 7 bases. The germline V gene encodes CDR1 MNHEY and CDR2 SVGAGI. This CDR3 comprises 13 residues. J was trimmed by 2 bases and V by 6 bases; bases with no gene match: 4. The CDR3 loop reads CASRPGTTYEQYF. As DNA, the CDR3 is TGTGCCAGCAGGCCCGGGACTACCTACGAGCAGTACTTC.

V gene TRBV4-2 combines with J gene TRBJ2-7, with TRBD1 identical over 8 bases. Per the germline V gene, CDR1 is LGHNA and CDR2 is YNFKEQ. V dropped 4 bases and J dropped 5; count of bases not matched to a gene: 7. CDR3 length: 14 residues. CDR3 amino acids: CASSPDRGRDEQYF. The CDR3, as DNA: TGTGCCAGCAGCCCTGACAGGGGAAGGGACGAGCAGTACTTC.

Here the CDR3 DNA reads TGCAGCGTTGAAGATTGGGGACAGGGTGCGGGCGAGCAGTACTTC. It yields the protein CSVEDWGQGAGEQYF. V is TRBV29-1 and J is TRBJ2-7, with 9 bases that match TRBD1. V was pared by 0 bases and J by 6 bases, with 9 bases of the junction left unmatched. Per germline, CDR1 SQVTM and CDR2 ANQGSEA. This CDR3 comprises 15 residues.

This clone was detected a few times. The V call is TRBV19, the J call TRBJ2-1, with TRBD2 as a possible D gene (6 bases). Germline loops: CDR1 LNHDA, CDR2 SQIVND (reference sequence). V was clipped by 3 bases and J by 9 bases, with 18 bases between them. This CDR3 contains 15 residues. CDR3 amino acids: CASSMDVRVGGEQFF. DNA of the CDR3: TGTGCCAGTAGTATGGATGTGCGGGTGGGGGGTGAGCAGTTCTTC. Full variable domain (missing parts from reference TRBV19 and TRBJ2-1): DGGITQSPKYLFRKEGQNVTLSCEQNLNHDAMYWYRQDPGQGLRLIYYSQIVNDFQKGDIAEGYSVSREKKESFPLTVTSAQKNPTAFYLCASSMDVRVGGEQFFGPGTRLTVL.

The gene calls are TRBV29-1 and TRBJ1-1, with 8 bases matching TRBD1. The CDR3 consists of 13 residues. With V trimmed by 7 bases and J by 3 bases, 7 bases remained unmatched. CDR1 SQVTM and CDR2 ANQGSEA come from the germline V gene. Here the CDR3 DNA reads TGCAGCGGCCGTTGGGGACAGGACACTGAAGCTTTCTTT. As protein: CSGRWGQDTEAFF.

This clone was found a few times. The rearrangement joins TRBV10-1 to TRBJ1-1, with D uncertain. The V end lost 9 bases, the J end lost 4 bases, and 15 bases lay between the germline ends. The CDR3 has 13 amino acids. In germline, CDR1 is WNHNN, CDR2 SYGVQD (reference sequence). CDR3 nucleotide sequence: TGCGCCAGTTCTCATAGTAGGAGCACTGAAGCTTTCTTT. This codes for CASSHSRSTEAFF.

This rearrangement joins TRBV2 to TRBJ2-5; TRBD2 matches at 8 bases. The J segment lost 5 bases and the V segment lost 4 bases, leaving 3 bases of the junction unmatched. Germline V gene lookup returns CDR1 SNHLY and CDR2 FYNNEI. The CDR3 has 13 residues. The CDR3 DNA reads TGTGCCAGCAGTGCTAGCGGGTACGAGACCCAGTACTTC. This gives the protein CASSASGYETQYF. The whole variable domain, remainder taken from reference TRBV2 and TRBJ2-5, is EPEVTQTPSHQVTQMGQEVILRCVPISNHLYFYWYRQILGQKVEFLVSFYNNEISEKSEIFDDQFSVERPDGSNFTLKIRSTKLEDSAMYFCASSASGYETQYFGPGTRLLVL.

The V call is TRBV27, the J call TRBJ1-5, with D possibly TRBD1 on 5 matching bases. The CDR3 extends over 14 amino acids. Germline lookup yields CDR1 MNHEY and CDR2 SMNVEV (reference sequence). Deletions cut 6 bases from V and 3 bases from J, with 12 bases between. The CDR3 spells CASSSTGSNQPQHF. The CDR3, as DNA: TGTGCCAGCAGCTCAACAGGATCCAATCAGCCCCAGCATTTT.

The chain links TRBV19 to TRBJ1-4, with TRBD1 identical over 9 bases. This CDR3 has 15 amino acids. Germline loops: CDR1 LNHDA, CDR2 SQIVND (reference sequence). V was pared by 6 bases and J by 11 bases, with 13 bases of the junction left unmatched. CDR3 protein: CASRQSGTGTDKLFF. Written as DNA, the CDR3 is TGTGCCAGTAGACAATCCGGGACAGGGACTGACAAACTGTTTTTT.